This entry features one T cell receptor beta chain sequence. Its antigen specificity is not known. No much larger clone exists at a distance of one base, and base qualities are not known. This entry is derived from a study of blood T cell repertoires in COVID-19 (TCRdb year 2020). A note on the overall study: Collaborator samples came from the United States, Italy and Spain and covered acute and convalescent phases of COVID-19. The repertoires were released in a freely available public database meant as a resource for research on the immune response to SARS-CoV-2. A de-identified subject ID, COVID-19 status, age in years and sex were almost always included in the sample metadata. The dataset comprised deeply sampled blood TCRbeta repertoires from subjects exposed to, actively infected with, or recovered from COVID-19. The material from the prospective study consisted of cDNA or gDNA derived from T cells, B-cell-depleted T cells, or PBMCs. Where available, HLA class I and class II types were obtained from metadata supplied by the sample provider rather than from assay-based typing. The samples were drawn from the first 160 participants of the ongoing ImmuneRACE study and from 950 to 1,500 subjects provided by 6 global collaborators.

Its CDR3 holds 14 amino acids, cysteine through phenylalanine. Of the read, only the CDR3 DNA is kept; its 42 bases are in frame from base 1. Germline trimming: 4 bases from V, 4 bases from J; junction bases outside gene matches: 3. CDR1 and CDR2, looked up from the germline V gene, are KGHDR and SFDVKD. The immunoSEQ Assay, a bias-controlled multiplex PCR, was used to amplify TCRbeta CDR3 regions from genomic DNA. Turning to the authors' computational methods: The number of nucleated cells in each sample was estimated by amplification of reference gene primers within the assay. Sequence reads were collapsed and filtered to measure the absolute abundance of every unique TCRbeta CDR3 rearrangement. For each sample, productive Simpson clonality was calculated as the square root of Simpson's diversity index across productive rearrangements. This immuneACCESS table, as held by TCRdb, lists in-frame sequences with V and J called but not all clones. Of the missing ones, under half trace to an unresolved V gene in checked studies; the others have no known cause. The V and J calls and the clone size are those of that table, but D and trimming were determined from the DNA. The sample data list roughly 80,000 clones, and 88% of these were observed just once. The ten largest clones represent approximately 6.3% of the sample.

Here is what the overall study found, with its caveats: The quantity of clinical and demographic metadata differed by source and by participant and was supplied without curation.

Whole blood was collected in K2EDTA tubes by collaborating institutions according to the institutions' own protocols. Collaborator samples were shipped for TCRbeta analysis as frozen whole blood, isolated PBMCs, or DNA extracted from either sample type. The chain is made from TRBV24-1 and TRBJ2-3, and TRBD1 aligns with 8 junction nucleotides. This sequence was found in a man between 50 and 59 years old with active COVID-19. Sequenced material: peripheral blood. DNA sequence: TGTGCCACCAGTGAGGGGACAGGCCCAGATACGCAGTATTTT. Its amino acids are CATSEGTGPDTQYF.